Sequencing of this TCR beta chain was carried out in a study of blood T cells in healthy people across ages. Study-level results: Older age went with lower TCR beta diversity per million T cells, in a roughly linear way.

A J-beta primer mix and a sample-barcoded 5' primer were used in a second PCR of about 7 to 12 cycles. MiXCR, applied by TCRdb to the 5' RACE reads, yields one record per CDR3 protein. The profile shows about 1.4 million distinct CDR3 sequences, 45% to 70% of them singletons. The CDR3 is made up of 16 amino acids. Germline CDR1 reads SGHVS; CDR2 reads FQNEAQ. V shed 4 bases and J 5 bases; nucleotides not matched to a gene: 8. In regard to this clonotype: Its antigen is currently unknown.

Sequencing used blood. This clonotype was sampled from a man aged 18-30 years in good health. V is TRBV7-8 and J is TRBJ1-2; 12 bases are shared with TRBD1. The CDR3 spells CASSSLGQGAMYGYTF. The CDR3 DNA sequence: TGTGCCAGCAGCTCCCTGGGACAGGGGGCGATGTATGGCTACACCTTC.